One and the same sample provided the 10 T cell receptor beta chains below, sequenced in a study of T cell clonotyping in hematopoietic cell transplantation. Sequencing was performed with immunoSEQ multiplex PCR; in TCRdb, only in-frame clones are kept and a portion is missing. The sample consists of some 13,000 clones, about three fifths of them appearing once. The specimen was PBMCs. The source is a human donor who either received an allogeneic hematopoietic cell transplant for a myeloid malignancy or was a related donor (not recorded which). Some clones in this sample may be carry-over from other donors' samples.

The chain recombines TRBV9 with TRBJ1-3; D is perhaps TRBD1 (5 bases). Germline V lookup: CDR1 SGDLS, CDR2 YYNGEE. Trimming removed 4 bases from V and 4 bases from J, with 15 bases in between. The CDR3 runs to 15 residues. DNA of the CDR3: TGTGCCAGCAGCCCCGGGACGAGGGTCGGAAACACCATATATTTT. Protein sequence: CASSPGTRVGNTIYF.

The chain links TRBV6-6 to TRBJ1-2; D remains unclear. Germline CDR1 reads MNHNY; CDR2 reads SVGAGI (reference sequence). V was cut by 6 bases and J by 7 bases, with 21 bases left in between. CDR3 length: 15 amino acids. CDR3 sequence (DNA): TGTGCCAGCAGAGTCTTAGGCGTCCTGCGGAGTGGCTACACCTTC. Encoded protein: CASRVLGVLRSGYTF.

This chain connects TRBV4-2 to TRBJ2-7; D unclear. In germline, CDR1 is LGHNA, CDR2 YNFKEQ. Trimming shortened V by 0 bases and J by 4 bases, and 7 bases separated the two germline ends. There are 13 residues in the CDR3. The CDR3 bases are TGTGCCAGCAGCCAAGATGTGGAATACGAGCAGTACTTC. This sequence encodes CASSQDVEYEQYF.

In its sample, this clone was seen a few times. The chain recombines TRBV19 with TRBJ2-1; TRBD2 matches at 8 bases. The V segment lost 7 bases and the J segment 3 bases; nucleotides outside the gene matches: 5. CDR3 length equals 14 residues. Germline-derived CDR1 and CDR2 are LNHDA and SQIVND (reference sequence). CDR3 nucleotides: TGTGCCAGTAAAAGCGGGGGACGCTACAATGAGCAGTTCTTC. Residues: CASKSGGRYNEQFF.

This sequence joins TRBV7-2 and TRBJ2-5; no firm D call. Germline CDR1 and CDR2: SGHTA and FQGNSA. This CDR3 comprises 13 residues. V lost 3 bases and J 4 bases, leaving 9 bases between the germline ends. CDR3 nucleotide sequence: TGTGCCAGCAGCTTCCGGATTAGAGAGACCCAGTACTTC. This encodes CASSFRIRETQYF.

This clone turned up a few times. The V gene is TRBV6-5, the J gene TRBJ2-3; D not certain. The CDR3 is 14 amino acids. CDR1 and CDR2 from the germline V gene are MNHEY and SVGAGI. The V end lost 7 bases, the J end lost 2 bases, and 13 bases lay between the germline ends. This chain's CDR3 is CASTKGANTDTQYF. The DNA of the CDR3 is TGTGCCAGCACAAAGGGCGCCAACACAGATACGCAGTATTTT.

The chain links TRBV25-1 to TRBJ2-7; D unclear. This CDR3 has 11 residues. Germline CDR1 reads MGHDK; CDR2 reads SYGVNS. Trimming removed 8 bases from V and 0 bases from J, with 5 bases in between. CDR3 in amino acids: CASRTSYEQYF. CDR3 nucleotide sequence: TGTGCCAGCCGGACCTCCTACGAGCAGTACTTC.

This clone came up a few times. CDR3 sequence: CASSELGQGSQPQHF. In nucleotides, the CDR3 is TGTGCCAGCAGTGAATTGGGACAGGGCTCCCAGCCCCAGCATTTT. The J gene is TRBJ1-5, the V gene TRBV6-1, with 9 bases fitting TRBD1. The CDR3 consists of 15 residues. Germline V gene sequence: CDR1 MNHNS, CDR2 SASEGT. V lost 2 bases and J lost 7; bases outside the gene matches: 6.

The genes are TRBV30 and TRBJ1-2; the match to TRBD1 covers 7 bases. From germline, CDR1 is GTSNPN and CDR2 SVGIG (reference sequence). The CDR3 has 14 amino acids. Unmatched junction bases numbered 11, after V lost 5 bases and J lost 5 bases. CDR3 in DNA: TGTGCCTGGGACCGACAGGGTATGGGGTATGGCTACACCTTC. This translates into CAWDRQGMGYGYTF.

This sequence joins TRBV27 and TRBJ2-7; TRBD2 aligns across 8 bases. Germline assignment: CDR1 MNHEY and CDR2 SMNVEV (reference sequence). The J segment lost 1 base and the V segment lost 7 bases, leaving 9 bases of the junction unmatched. This CDR3 has 15 residues. The CDR3 nucleotides are TGTGCCAGCACCCGTAGCGGGACCCTTTCCTACGAGCAGTACTTC. Translation: CASTRSGTLSYEQYF.